This T cell receptor beta chain was captured by sequencing in a study of response to subunit inactivated influenza vaccine. TCRdb re-analysed the RT-PCR reads in MiXCR, keeping a single row per CDR3 protein. The table includes a few hundred thousand distinct CDR3 sequences, roughly 7.9% detected once. Regarding this clonotype: Its antigen is as yet unknown. Just one base apart from a much larger clone, this may be a read error.

Study-wide results and caveats: T cells newly recruited by each seasonal influenza vaccination are few, the authors suggested.

This TCR came from a man in his fifties or sixties who received an inactivated influenza vaccine. The sample here was PBMCs from blood, taken roughly 24 months after vaccination.

CDR3: CASSNGHGGRKQPQHF. CDR3 DNA sequence: TGTGCCAGTAGTAATGGTCACGGTGGCAGAAAACAGCCCCAGCATTTT. This chain joins TRBV19 and TRBJ1-5; D uncertain. Germline CDR1 reads LNHDA; CDR2 reads SQIVND (reference sequence). Trimming took off 4 bases at V and 7 bases at J, with 20 bases between the two ends. CDR3 length equals 16 residues.